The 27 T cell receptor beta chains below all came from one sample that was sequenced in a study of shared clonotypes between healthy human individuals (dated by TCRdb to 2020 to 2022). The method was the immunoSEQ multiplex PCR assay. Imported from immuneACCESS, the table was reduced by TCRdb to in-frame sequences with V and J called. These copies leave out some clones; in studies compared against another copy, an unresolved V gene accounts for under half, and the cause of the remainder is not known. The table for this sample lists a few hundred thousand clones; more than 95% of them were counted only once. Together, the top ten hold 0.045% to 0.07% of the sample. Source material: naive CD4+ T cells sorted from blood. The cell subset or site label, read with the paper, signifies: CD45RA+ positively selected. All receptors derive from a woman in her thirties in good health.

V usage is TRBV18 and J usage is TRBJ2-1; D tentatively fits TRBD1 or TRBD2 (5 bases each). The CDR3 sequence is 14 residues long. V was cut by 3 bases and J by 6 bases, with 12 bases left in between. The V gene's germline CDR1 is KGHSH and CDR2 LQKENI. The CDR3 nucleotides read TGTGCCAGCTCACCTTCCGGGACCTCCAATGAGCAGTTCTTC. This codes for CASSPSGTSNEQFF.

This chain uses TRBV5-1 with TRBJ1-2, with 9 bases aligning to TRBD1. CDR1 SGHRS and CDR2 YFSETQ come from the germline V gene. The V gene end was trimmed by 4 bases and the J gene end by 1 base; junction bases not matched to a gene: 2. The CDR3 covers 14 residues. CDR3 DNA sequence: TGCGCCAGCAGCACGGGACAGGGTAACTATGGCTACACCTTC. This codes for CASSTGQGNYGYTF. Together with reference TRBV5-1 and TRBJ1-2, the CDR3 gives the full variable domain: KAGVTQTPRYLIKTRGQQVTLSCSPISGHRSVSWYQQTPGQGLQFLFEYFSETQRNKGNFPGRFSGRQFSNSRSEMNVSTLELGDSALYLCASSTGQGNYGYTFGSGTRLTVV.

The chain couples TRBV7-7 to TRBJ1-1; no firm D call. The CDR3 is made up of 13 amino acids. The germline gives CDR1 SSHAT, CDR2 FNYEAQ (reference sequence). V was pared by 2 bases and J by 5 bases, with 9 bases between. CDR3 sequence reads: CASSLQYETEAFF. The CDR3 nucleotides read TGTGCCAGCAGCTTACAATATGAGACTGAAGCTTTCTTT.

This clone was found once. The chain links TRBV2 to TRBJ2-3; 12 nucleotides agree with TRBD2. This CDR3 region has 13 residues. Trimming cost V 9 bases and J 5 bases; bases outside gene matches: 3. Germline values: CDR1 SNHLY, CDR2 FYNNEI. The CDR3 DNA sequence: TGTGCCAGGGGGGGACTAGCGGGAGATACGCAGTATTTT. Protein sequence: CARGGLAGDTQYF.

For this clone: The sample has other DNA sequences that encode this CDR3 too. In DNA, the CDR3 is TGTGCCAGCAGTTTATCGGGCTACGAGCAGTACTTC. Translated, it gives CASSLSGYEQYF. The chain carries TRBV28 and TRBJ2-7; D is ambiguous. Trimming cost V 1 base and J 3 bases, with 4 bases left between them. The CDR3 sequence is 12 residues long. Germline V gives CDR1 MDHEN, CDR2 SYDVKM. Drawing the rest from reference TRBV28 and TRBJ2-7, the complete variable domain is DVKVTQSSRYLVKRTGEKVFLECVQDMDHENMFWYRQDPGLGLRLIYFSYDVKMKEKGDIPEGYSVSREKKERFSLILESASTNQTSMYLCASSLSGYEQYFGPGTRLTVT.

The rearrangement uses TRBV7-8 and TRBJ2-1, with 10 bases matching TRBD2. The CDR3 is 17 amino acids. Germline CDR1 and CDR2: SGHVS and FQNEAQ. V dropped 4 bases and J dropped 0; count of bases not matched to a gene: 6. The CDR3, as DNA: TGTGCCAGCAGCTCGGTACTAGCGGGAAGCTCCTACAATGAGCAGTTCTTC. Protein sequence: CASSSVLAGSSYNEQFF.

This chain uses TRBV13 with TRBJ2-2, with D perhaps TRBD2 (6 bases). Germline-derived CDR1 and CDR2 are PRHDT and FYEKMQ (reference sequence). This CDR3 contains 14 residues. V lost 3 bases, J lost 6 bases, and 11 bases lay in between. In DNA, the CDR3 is TGTGCCAGCAGCTTTTACGGGAGAGCCGGGGAGCTGTTTTTT. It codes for CASSFYGRAGELFF.

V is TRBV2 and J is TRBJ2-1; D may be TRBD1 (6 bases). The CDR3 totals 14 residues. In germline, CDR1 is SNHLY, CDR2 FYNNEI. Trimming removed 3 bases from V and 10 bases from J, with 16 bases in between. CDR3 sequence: CASSDNLPGHEQFF. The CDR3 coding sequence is TGTGCCAGCAGTGATAATCTGCCGGGACACGAGCAGTTCTTC.

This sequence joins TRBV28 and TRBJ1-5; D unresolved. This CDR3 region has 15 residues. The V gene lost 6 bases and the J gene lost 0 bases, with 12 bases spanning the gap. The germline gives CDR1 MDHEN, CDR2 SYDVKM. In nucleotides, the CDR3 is TGTGCCAGCAGCCCCCTCGTCTATAGCAATCAGCCCCAGCATTTT. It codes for CASSPLVYSNQPQHF.

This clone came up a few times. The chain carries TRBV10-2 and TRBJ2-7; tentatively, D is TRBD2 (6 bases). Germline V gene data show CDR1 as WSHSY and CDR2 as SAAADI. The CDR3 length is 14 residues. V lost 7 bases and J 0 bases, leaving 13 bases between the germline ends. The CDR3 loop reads CASTGGPASYEQYF. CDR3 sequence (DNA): TGCGCCAGCACTGGAGGGCCGGCCTCCTACGAGCAGTACTTC.

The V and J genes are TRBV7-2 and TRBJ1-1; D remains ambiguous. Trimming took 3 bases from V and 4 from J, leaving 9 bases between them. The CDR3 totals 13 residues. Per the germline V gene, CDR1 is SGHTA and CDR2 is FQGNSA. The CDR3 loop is CASSFGPGTEAFF. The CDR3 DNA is TGTGCCAGCAGCTTTGGTCCTGGCACTGAAGCTTTCTTT.

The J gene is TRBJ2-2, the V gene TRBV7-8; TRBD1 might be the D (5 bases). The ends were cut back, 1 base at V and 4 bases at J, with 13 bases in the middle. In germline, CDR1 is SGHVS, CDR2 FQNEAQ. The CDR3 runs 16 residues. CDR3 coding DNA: TGTGCCAGCAGCTTAGGTTTGAAAGGGGCCACCGGGGAGCTGTTTTTT. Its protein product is CASSLGLKGATGELFF.

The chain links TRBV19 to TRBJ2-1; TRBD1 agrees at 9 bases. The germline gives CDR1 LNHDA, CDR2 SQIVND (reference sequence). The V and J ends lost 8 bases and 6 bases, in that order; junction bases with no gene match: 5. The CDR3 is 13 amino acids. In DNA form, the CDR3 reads TGTGCCAGTGTTCTGACAGGGGGCAATGAGCAGTTCTTC. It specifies CASVLTGGNEQFF.

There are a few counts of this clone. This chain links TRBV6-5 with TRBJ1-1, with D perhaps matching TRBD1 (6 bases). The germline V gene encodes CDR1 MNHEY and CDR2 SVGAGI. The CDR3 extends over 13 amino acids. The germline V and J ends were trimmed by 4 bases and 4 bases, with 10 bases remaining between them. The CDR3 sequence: CASSFGGRTEAFF. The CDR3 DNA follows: TGTGCCAGCAGTTTCGGGGGGCGCACTGAAGCTTTCTTT.

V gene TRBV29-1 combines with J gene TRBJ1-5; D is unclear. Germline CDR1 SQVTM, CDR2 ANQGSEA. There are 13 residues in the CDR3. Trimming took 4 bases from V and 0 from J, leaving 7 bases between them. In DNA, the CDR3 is TGCAGCGTTGGAGTGGATAGCAATCAGCCCCAGCATTTT. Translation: CSVGVDSNQPQHF. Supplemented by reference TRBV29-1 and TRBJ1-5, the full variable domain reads SAVISQKPSRDICQRGTSLTIQCQVDSQVTMMFWYRQQPGQSLTLIATANQGSEATYESGFVIDKFPISRPNLTFSTLTVSNMSPEDSSIYLCSVGVDSNQPQHFGDGTRLSIL.

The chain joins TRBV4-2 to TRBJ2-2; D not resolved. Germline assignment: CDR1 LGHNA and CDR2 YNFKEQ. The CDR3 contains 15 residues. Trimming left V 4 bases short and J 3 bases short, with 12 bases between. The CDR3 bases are TGTGCCAGCAGCCGGCCGGGTTCCGACACCGGGGAGCTGTTTTTT. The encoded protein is CASSRPGSDTGELFF.

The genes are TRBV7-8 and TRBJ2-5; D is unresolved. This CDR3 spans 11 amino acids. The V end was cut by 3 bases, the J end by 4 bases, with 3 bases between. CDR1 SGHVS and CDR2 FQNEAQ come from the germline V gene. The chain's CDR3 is CASSLSETQYF. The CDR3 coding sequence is TGTGCCAGCAGCTTGTCAGAGACCCAGTACTTC.

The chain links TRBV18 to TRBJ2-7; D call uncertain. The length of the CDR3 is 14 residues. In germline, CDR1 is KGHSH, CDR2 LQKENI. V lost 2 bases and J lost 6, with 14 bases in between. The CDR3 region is CASSPFPRVTEQYF. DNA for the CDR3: TGTGCCAGCTCACCATTTCCGCGAGTGACCGAGCAGTACTTC. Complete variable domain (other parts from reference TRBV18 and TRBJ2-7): NAGVMQNPRHLVRRRGQEARLRCSPMKGHSHVYWYRQLPEEGLKFMVYLQKENIIDESGMPKERFSAEFPKEGPSILRIQQVVRGDSAAYFCASSPFPRVTEQYFGPGTRLTVT.

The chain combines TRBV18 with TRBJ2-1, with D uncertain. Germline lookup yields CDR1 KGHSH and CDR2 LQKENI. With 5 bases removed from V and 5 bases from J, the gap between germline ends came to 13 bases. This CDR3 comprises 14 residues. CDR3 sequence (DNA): TGTGCCAGCTCATCAGGCCGCGGACACAATGAGCAGTTCTTC. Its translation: CASSSGRGHNEQFF.

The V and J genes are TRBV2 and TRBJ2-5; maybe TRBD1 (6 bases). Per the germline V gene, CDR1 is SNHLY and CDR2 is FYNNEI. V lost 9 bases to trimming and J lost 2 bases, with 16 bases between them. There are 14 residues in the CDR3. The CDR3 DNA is TGTGCCAGTCTTCTCCTAGGGGGACAAGAGACCCAGTACTTC. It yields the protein CASLLLGGQETQYF. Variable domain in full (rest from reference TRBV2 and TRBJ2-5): EPEVTQTPSHQVTQMGQEVILRCVPISNHLYFYWYRQILGQKVEFLVSFYNNEISEKSEIFDDQFSVERPDGSNFTLKIRSTKLEDSAMYFCASLLLGGQETQYFGPGTRLLVL.

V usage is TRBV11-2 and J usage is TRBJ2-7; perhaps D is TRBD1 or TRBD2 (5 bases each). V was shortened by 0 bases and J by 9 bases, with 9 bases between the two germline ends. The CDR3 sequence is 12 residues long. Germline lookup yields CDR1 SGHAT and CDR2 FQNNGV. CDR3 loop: CASSLERGGQYF. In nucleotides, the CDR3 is TGTGCCAGCAGCTTAGAGAGGGGTGGGCAGTACTTC.

In DNA, the CDR3 is TGTGCCAGCAGGCCCAGGGCCTCGGAGACCCAGTACTTC. Its translation: CASRPRASETQYF. This chain links TRBV6-1 with TRBJ2-5; D perhaps matches TRBD1 (5 bases). This CDR3 has 13 residues. Germline V gene lookup returns CDR1 MNHNS and CDR2 SASEGT. Trimming took off 6 bases at V and 5 bases at J, with 13 bases between the two ends.

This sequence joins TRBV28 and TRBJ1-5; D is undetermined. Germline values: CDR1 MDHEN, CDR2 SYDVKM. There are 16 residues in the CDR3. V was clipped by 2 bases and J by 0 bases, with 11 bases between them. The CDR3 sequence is CASSLPGMGSNQPQHF. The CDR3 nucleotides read TGTGCCAGCAGTTTACCAGGAATGGGTAGCAATCAGCCCCAGCATTTT.

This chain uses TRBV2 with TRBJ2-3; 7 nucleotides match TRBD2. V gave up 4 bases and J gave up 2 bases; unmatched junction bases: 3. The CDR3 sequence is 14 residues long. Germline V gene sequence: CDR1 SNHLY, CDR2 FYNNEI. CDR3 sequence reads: CASSASGNTDTQYF. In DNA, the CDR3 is TGTGCCAGCAGTGCTAGCGGAAACACAGATACGCAGTATTTT.

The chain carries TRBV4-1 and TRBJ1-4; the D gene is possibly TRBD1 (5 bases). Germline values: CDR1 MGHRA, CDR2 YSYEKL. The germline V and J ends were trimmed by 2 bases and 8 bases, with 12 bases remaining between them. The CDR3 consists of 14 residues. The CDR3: CASSQLGGWEKLFF. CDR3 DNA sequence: TGCGCCAGCAGCCAACTTGGGGGATGGGAAAAACTGTTTTTT.

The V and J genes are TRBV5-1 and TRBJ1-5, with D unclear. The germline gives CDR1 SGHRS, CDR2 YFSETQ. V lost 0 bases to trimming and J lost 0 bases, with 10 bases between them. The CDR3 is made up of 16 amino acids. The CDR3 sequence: CASSLDPGSSNQPQHF. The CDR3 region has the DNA TGCGCCAGCAGCTTGGATCCCGGGAGTAGCAATCAGCCCCAGCATTTT. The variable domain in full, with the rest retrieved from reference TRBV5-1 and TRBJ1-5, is KAGVTQTPRYLIKTRGQQVTLSCSPISGHRSVSWYQQTPGQGLQFLFEYFSETQRNKGNFPGRFSGRQFSNSRSEMNVSTLELGDSALYLCASSLDPGSSNQPQHFGDGTRLSIL.

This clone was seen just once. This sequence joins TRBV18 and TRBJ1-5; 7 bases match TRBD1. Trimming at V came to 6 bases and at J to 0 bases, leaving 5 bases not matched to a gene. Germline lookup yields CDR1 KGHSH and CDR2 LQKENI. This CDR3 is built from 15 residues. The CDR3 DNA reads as TGTGCCAGCTCCCCGACAGGGCATAGCAATCAGCCCCAGCATTTT. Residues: CASSPTGHSNQPQHF.